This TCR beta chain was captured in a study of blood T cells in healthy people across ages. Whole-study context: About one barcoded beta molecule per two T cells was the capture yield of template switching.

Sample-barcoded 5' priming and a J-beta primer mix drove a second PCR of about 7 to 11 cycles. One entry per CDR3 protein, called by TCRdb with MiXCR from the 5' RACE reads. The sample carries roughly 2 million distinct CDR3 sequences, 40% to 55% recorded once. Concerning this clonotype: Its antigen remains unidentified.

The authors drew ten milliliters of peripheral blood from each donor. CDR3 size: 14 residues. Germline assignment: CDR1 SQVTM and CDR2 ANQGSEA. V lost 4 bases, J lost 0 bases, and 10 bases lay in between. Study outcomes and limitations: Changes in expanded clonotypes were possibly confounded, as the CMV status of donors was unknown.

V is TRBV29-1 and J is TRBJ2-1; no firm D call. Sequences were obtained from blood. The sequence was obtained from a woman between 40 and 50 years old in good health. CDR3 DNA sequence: TGCAGCGTTGTCCGAGAAAGCTCCTACAATGAGCAGTTCTTC. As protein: CSVVRESSYNEQFF.